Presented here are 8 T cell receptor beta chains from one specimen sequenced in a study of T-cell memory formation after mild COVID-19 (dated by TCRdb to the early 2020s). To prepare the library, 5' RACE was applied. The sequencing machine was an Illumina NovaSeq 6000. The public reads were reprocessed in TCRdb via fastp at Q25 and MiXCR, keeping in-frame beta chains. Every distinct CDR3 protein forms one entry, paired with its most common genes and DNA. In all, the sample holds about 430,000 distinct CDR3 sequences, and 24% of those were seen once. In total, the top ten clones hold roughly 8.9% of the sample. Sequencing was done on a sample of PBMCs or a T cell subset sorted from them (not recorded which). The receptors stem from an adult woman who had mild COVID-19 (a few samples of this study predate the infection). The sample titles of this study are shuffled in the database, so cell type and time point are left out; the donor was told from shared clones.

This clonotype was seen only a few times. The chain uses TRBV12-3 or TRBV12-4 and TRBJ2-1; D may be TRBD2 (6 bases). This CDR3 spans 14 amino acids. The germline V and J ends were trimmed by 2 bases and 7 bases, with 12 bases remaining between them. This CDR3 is CASSLSAGRNEQFF. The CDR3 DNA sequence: TGTGCCAGCAGTTTATCCGCAGGGAGGAATGAGCAGTTCTTC.

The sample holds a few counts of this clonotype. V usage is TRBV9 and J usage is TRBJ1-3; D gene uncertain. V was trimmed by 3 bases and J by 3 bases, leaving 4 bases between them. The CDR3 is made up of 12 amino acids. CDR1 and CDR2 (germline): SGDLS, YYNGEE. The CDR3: CASSEIGNTIYF. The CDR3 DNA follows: TGTGCCAGCAGCGAGATTGGAAACACCATATATTTT.

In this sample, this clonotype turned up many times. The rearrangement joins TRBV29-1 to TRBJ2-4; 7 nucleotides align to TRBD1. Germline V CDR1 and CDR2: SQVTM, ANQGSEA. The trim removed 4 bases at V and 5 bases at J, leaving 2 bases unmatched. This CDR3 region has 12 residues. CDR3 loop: CSVAQGENIQYF. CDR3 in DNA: TGCAGCGTTGCGCAGGGGGAAAACATTCAGTACTTC. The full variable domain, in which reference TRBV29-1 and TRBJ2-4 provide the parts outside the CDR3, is SAVISQKPSRDICQRGTSLTIQCQVDSQVTMMFWYRQQPGQSLTLIATANQGSEATYESGFVIDKFPISRPNLTFSTLTVSNMSPEDSSIYLCSVAQGENIQYFGAGTRLSVL.

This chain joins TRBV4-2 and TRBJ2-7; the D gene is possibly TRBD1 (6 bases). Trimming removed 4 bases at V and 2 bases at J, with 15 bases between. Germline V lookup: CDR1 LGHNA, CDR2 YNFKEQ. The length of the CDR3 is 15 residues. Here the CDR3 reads CASSLFRDTTYEQYF. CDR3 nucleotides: TGTGCCAGCAGCCTATTCCGGGACACCACCTACGAGCAGTACTTC.

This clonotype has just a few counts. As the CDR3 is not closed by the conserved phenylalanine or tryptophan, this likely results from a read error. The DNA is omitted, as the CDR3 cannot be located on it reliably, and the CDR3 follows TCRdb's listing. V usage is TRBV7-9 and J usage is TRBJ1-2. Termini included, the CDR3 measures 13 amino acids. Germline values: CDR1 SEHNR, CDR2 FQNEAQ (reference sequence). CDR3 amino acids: CASSLLAGGTTLL.

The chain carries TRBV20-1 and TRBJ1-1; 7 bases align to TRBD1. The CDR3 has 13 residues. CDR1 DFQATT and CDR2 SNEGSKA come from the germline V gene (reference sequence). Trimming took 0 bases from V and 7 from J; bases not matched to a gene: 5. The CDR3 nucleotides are TGCAGTGCTAGAGATCCACAGGGGATTGAAGCTTTCTTT. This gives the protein CSARDPQGIEAFF.

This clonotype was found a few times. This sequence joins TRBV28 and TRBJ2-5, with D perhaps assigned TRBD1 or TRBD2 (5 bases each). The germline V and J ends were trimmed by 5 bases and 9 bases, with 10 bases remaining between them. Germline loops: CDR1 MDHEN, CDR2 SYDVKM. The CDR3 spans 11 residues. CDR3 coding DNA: TGTGCCAGCAGTACCCCGGGGCCCCAGTACTTC. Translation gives CASSTPGPQYF.

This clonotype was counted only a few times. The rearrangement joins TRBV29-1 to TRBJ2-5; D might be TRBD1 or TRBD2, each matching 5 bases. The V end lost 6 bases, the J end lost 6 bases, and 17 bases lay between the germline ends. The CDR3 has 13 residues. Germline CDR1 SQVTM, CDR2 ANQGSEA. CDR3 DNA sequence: TGCAGCGTAATGGGACGGGCGGCGCAGACCCAGTACTTC. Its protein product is CSVMGRAAQTQYF.